Following are 3 T cell receptor beta chains from one sample sequenced in a study of blood T cell repertoires in COVID-19. Method: immunoSEQ multiplex PCR; TCRdb's copy keeps in-frame clones and lacks some. In the table there are about 110,000 clones, approximately 80% of which are singletons. The source material was peripheral blood. The receptors here all came from an elderly man with COVID-19, enrolled during active disease.

The chain couples TRBV6-6 to TRBJ2-5; no clear D. V shed 2 bases and J shed 0 bases, with 10 bases lying between them. CDR3 length: 15 residues. Germline CDR1 MNHNY, CDR2 SVGAGI (reference sequence). Here the CDR3 reads CASSYPPPYQETQYF. Written as DNA, the CDR3 is TGTGCCAGCAGTTACCCCCCCCCGTACCAAGAGACCCAGTACTTC.

The rearrangement uses TRBV7-9 and TRBJ2-2; no reliable D call. The V gene lost 5 bases and the J gene lost 7 bases, with 5 bases spanning the gap. The V gene's germline CDR1 is SEHNR and CDR2 FQNEAQ (reference sequence). There are 11 residues in the CDR3. As DNA, the CDR3 is TGTGCCAGCAGCCCCCGCGGGGAGCTGTTTTTT. Amino acid sequence: CASSPRGELFF.

As for this clone: The junction and the germline gene differ at one end; a read error may be behind it. The chain has TRBV7-3 and TRBJ2-7, with 7 positions matching TRBD1. Looked up from germline, CDR1 is SGHTA and CDR2 is FQGTGA. The CDR3 is 15 residues long. The CDR3 DNA reads as TGTGCCAGCAGCCTAACCCCAGGGGGAACCTACGAGCAGTACTTC. It yields the protein CASSLTPGGTYEQYF.